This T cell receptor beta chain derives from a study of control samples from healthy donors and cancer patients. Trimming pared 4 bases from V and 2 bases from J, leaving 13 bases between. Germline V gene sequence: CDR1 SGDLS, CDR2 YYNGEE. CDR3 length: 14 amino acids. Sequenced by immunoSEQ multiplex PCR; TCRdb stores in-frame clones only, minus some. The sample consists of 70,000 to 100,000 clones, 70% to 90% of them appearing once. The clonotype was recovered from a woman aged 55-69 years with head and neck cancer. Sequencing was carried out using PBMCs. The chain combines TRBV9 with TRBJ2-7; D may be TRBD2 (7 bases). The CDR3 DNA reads TGTGCCAGCAGCCTGGGGGGGGCGGCCTACGAGCAGTACTTC. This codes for CASSLGGAAYEQYF.